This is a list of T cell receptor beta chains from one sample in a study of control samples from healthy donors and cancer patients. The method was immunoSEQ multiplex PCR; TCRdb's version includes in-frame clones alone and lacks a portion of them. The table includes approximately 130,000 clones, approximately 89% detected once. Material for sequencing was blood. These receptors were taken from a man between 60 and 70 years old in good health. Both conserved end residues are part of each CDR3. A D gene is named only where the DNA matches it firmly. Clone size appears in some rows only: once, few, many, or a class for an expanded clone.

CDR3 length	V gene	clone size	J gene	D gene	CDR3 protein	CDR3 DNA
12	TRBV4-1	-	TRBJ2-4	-	CASSHLSNIQYF	TGCGCCAGCAGCCATTTGAGTAACATTCAGTACTTC
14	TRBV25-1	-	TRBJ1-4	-	CASSETAQNEKLFF	TGTGCCAGCAGTGAGACAGCTCAGAATGAAAAACTGTTTTTT
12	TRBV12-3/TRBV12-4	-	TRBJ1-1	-	CASSFPGAEAFF	TGTGCCAGCAGTTTCCCGGGGGCTGAAGCTTTCTTT
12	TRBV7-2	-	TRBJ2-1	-	CASSTEVGEQFF	TGTGCCAGCAGCACAGAGGTAGGGGAGCAGTTCTTC
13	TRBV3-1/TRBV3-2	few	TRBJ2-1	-	CASSTSNYNEQFF	TGTGCCAGCAGCACCTCAAATTACAATGAGCAGTTCTTC
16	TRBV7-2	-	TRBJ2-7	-	CASSLDTVTGVYEQYF	TGTGCCAGCAGCTTAGATACGGTGACAGGAGTTTACGAGCAGTACTTC
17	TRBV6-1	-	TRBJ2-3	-	CASSEEVTTLHTDTQYF	TGTGCCAGCAGTGAAGAAGTTACTACCCTACACACAGATACGCAGTATTTT
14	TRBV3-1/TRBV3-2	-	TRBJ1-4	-	CASSRHTANEKLFF	TGTGCCAGCAGCCGACATACGGCTAATGAAAAACTGTTTTTT
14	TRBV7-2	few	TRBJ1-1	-	CASSLAGGNTEAFF	TGTGCCAGCAGCTTAGCGGGGGGGAACACTGAAGCTTTCTTT
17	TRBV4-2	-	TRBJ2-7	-	CASSQEPGLADAYEQYF	TGTGCCAGCAGCCAAGAACCGGGTCTTGCTGATGCCTACGAGCAGTACTTC
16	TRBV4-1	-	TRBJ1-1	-	CASSRLTGSLNTEAFF	TGCGCCAGCAGCCGACTAACAGGGAGCTTAAACACTGAAGCTTTCTTT
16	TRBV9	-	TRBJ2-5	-	CASSVKGGEVGETQYF	TGTGCCAGCAGCGTAAAGGGCGGGGAGGTAGGCGAGACCCAGTACTTC
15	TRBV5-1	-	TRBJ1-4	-	CASSLIGGQNEKLFF	TGCGCCAGCAGCTTGATAGGCGGGCAGAATGAAAAACTGTTTTTT
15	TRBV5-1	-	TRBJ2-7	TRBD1	CARNWPGQAYYEQYF	TGCGCCAGAAATTGGCCGGGACAGGCGTACTACGAGCAGTACTTC
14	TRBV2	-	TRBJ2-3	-	CASSPVRLDDTQYF	TGTGCCAGCAGTCCGGTGAGGCTTGACGATACGCAGTATTTT
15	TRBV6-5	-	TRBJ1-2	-	CASREGTDRLKGYTF	TGTGCCAGCAGAGAGGGGACCGACCGCCTTAAAGGCTACACCTTC
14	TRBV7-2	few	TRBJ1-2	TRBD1	CASSLEDRGYGYTF	TGTGCCAGCAGCTTAGAGGACAGGGGATATGGCTACACCTTC
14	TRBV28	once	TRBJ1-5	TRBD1	CASSFRQGHQPQHF	TGTGCCAGCAGTTTCAGACAGGGGCACCAGCCCCAGCATTTT
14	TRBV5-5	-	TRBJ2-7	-	CASSLDPGLYEQYF	TGTGCCAGCAGCTTGGATCCAGGGTTGTACGAGCAGTACTTC
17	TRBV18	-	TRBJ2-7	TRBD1	CASSPPILGQAPHEQYF	TGTGCCAGCTCACCACCGATATTGGGACAGGCCCCCCACGAGCAGTACTTC
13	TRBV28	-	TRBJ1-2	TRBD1	CASSLDRDYGYTF	TGTGCCAGCAGTTTGGACAGGGACTATGGCTACACCTTC
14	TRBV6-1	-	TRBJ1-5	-	CASSDYGGNQPQHF	TGTGCCAGCAGTGATTACGGGGGGAATCAGCCCCAGCATTTT
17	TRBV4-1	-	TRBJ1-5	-	CASSQGMLLQGGQPQHF	TGCGCCAGCAGCCAAGGAATGTTGCTACAGGGTGGACAGCCCCAGCATTTT
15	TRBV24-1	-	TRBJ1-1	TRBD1	CATSESGQGDTEAFF	TGTGCCACCAGTGAGTCGGGACAGGGAGACACTGAAGCTTTCTTT
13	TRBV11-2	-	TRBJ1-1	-	CASSFIAETEAFF	TGTGCCAGCAGCTTTATCGCGGAAACTGAAGCTTTCTTT
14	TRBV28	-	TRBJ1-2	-	CASIRGERHYGYTF	TGTGCCAGCATAAGGGGAGAGAGACACTATGGCTACACCTTC
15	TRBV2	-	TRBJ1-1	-	CASSGGTGSATEAFF	TGTGCCAGCAGTGGGGGGACGGGAAGTGCCACTGAAGCTTTCTTT
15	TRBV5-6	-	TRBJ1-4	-	CASSSRSLTNEKLFF	TGTGCCAGCAGTTCACGATCACTAACTAATGAAAAACTGTTTTTT
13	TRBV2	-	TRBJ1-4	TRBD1	CASSGQGGEKLFF	TGTGCCAGCAGTGGACAGGGAGGTGAAAAACTGTTTTTT